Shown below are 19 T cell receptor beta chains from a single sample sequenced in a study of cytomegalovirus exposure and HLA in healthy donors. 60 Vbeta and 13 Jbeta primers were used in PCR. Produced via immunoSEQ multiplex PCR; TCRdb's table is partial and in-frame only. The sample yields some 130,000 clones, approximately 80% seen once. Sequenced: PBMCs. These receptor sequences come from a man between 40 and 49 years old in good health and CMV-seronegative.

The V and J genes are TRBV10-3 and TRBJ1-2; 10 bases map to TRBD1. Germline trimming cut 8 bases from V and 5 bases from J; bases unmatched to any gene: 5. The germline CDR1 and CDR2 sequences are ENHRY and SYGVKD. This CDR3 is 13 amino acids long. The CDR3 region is CAIQTGGGYGYTF. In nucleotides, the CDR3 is TGTGCCATCCAGACAGGGGGCGGATATGGCTACACCTTC.

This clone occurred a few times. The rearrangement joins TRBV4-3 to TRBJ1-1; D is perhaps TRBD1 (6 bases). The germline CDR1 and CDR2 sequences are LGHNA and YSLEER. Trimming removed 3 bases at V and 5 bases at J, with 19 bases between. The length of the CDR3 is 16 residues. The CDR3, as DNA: TGCGCCAGCAGCCAGAACTCAGGGGCCTCGGGGACTGAAGCTTTCTTT. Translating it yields CASSQNSGASGTEAFF.

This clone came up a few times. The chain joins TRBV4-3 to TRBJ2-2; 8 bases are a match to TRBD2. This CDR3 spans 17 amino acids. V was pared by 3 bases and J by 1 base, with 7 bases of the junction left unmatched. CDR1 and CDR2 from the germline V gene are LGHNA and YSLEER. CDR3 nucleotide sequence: TGCGCCAGCAGCCAGGAGAGCGGGAGCGGGAACACCGGGGAGCTGTTTTTT. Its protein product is CASSQESGSGNTGELFF.

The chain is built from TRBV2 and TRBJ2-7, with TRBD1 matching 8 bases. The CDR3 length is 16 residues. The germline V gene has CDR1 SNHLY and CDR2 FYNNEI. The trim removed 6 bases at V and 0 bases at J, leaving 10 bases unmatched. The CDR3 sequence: CASRGNRDRSSYEQYF. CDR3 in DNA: TGTGCCAGCAGGGGGAACCGGGACAGGAGCTCCTACGAGCAGTACTTC. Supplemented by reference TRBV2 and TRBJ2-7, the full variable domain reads EPEVTQTPSHQVTQMGQEVILRCVPISNHLYFYWYRQILGQKVEFLVSFYNNEISEKSEIFDDQFSVERPDGSNFTLKIRSTKLEDSAMYFCASRGNRDRSSYEQYFGPGTRLTVT.

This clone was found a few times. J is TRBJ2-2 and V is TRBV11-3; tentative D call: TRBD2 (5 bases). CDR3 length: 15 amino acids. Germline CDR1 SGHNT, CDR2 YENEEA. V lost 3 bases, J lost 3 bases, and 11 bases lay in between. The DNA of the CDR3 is TGTGCCAGCAGCTTGGGCGGGCAGGACACCGGGGAGCTGTTTTTT. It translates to CASSLGGQDTGELFF.

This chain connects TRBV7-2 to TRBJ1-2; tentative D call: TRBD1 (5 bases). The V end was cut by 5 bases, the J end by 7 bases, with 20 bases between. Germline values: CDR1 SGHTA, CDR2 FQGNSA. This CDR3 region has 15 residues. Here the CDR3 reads CASSVSWGGGSGYTF. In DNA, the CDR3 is TGTGCCAGCAGCGTCTCGTGGGGGGGTGGCAGTGGCTACACCTTC.

The DNA for the CDR3 is TGTGCCAGCAGCCGACAGGGGTTGCACGAGCAGTACTTC. It codes for CASSRQGLHEQYF. The chain carries TRBV7-9 and TRBJ2-7; 8 nucleotides align to TRBD1. There are 13 residues in the CDR3. V gave up 5 bases and J gave up 5 bases; unmatched junction bases: 5. Germline CDR1 and CDR2: SEHNR and FQNEAQ (reference sequence).

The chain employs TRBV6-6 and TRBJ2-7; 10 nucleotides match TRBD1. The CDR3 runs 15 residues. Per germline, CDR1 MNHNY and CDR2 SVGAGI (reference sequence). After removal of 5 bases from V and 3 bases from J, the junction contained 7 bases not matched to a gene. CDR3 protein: CASSNRDRGIYEQYF. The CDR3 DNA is TGTGCCAGCAGTAACCGGGACAGGGGAATCTACGAGCAGTACTTC.

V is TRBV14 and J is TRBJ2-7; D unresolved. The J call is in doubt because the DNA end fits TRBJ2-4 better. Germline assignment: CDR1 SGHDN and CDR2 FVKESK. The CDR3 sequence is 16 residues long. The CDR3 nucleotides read TGTGCCAGCAGCCAAGACCGGAACGGTCTGGGCCCCATTCAGTACTTC. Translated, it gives CASSQDRNGLGPIQYF.

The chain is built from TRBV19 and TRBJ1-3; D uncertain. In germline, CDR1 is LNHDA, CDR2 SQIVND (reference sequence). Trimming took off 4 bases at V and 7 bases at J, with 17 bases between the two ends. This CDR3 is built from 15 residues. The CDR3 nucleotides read TGTGCCAGTAGTACACCTGGACTGATAAGGAACACCATATATTTT. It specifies CASSTPGLIRNTIYF. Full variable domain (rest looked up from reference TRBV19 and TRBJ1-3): DGGITQSPKYLFRKEGQNVTLSCEQNLNHDAMYWYRQDPGQGLRLIYYSQIVNDFQKGDIAEGYSVSREKKESFPLTVTSAQKNPTAFYLCASSTPGLIRNTIYFGEGSWLTVV.

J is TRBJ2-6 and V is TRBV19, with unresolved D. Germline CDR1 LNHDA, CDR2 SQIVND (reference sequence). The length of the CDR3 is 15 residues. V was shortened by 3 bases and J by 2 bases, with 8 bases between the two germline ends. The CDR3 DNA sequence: TGTGCCAGTAGTATTTTATATCCTGGGGCCAACGTCCTGACTTTC. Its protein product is CASSILYPGANVLTF.

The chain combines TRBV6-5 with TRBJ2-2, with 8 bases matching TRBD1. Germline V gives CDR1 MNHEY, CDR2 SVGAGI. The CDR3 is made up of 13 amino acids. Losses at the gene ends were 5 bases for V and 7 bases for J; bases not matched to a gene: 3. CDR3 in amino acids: CASSRQGNGELFF. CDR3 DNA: TGTGCCAGCAGTCGACAGGGGAACGGGGAGCTGTTTTTT.

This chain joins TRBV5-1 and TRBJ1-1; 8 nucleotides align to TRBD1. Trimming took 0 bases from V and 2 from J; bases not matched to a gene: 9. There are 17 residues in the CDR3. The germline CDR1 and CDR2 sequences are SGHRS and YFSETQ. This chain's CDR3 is CASSLGQGAMVNTEAFF. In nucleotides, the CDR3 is TGCGCCAGCAGCTTGGGTCAGGGGGCGATGGTAAACACTGAAGCTTTCTTT.

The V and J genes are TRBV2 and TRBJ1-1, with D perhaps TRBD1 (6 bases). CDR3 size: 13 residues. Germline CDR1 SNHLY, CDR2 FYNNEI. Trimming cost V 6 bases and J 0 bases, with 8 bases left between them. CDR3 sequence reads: CASRGGMNTEAFF. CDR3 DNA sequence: TGTGCCAGCAGAGGGGGAATGAACACTGAAGCTTTCTTT.

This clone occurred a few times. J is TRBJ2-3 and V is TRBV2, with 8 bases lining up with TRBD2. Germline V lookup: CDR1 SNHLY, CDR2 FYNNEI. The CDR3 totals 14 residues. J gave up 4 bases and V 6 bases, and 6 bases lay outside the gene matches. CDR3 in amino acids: CASRLTSAADTQYF. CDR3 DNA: TGTGCCAGCAGGTTGACTAGCGCGGCAGATACGCAGTATTTT. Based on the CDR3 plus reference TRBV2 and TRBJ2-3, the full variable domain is EPEVTQTPSHQVTQMGQEVILRCVPISNHLYFYWYRQILGQKVEFLVSFYNNEISEKSEIFDDQFSVERPDGSNFTLKIRSTKLEDSAMYFCASRLTSAADTQYFGPGTRLTVL.

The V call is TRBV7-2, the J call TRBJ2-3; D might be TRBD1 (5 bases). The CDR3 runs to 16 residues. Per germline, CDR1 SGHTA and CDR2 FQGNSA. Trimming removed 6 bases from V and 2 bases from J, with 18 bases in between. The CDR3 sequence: CASRPPRGRSTDTQYF. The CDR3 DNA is TGTGCCAGCAGGCCCCCTAGGGGCCGTTCCACAGATACGCAGTATTTT.

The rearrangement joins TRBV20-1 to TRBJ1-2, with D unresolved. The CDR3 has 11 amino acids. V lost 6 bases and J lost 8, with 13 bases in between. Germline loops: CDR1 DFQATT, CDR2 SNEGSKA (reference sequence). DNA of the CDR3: TGCAGTGCCGGGAAGGCGGAAGGCTACACCTTC. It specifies CSAGKAEGYTF.

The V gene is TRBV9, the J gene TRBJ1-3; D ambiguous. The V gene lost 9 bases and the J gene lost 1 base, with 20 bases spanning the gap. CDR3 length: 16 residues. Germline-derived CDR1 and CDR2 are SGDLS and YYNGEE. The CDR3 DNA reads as TGTGCCACCATATACCGGACTCCTTCTTCTGGAAACACCATATATTTT. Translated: CATIYRTPSSGNTIYF.

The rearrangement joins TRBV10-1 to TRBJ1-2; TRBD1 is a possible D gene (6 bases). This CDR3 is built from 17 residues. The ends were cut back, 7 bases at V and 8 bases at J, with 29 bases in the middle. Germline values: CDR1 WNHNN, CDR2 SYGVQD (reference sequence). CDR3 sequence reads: CASIRRQAKSPYRGYTF. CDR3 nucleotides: TGCGCCAGCATCAGGAGACAGGCCAAGTCCCCCTATAGGGGCTACACCTTC.